This T cell receptor (beta chain) was recovered during a study of blood T cell repertoires in COVID-19. The overall study: From the United States, Italy and Spain came samples of acute and convalescent COVID-19.

All enrollees were roughly 18 to 100 years old and from approximately 24 US areas. Which cohort a participant joined came from the clinical history participants gave. Germline loops: CDR1 SNHLY, CDR2 FYNNEI. With V trimmed by 6 bases and J by 6 bases, 8 bases remained unmatched. The CDR3 loop spans 15 amino acids. Original handling: Amplification of reference gene primers provided the estimated nucleated cell counts. Assay used: immunoSEQ multiplex PCR; TCRdb lists only in-frame clones, some missing. The V and J calls and clone size come from that table; D and trimming were worked out from the DNA. The table has approximately 260,000 clones, more than 75% seen once.

The receptor was derived from a woman in her forties or fifties who had been exposed to COVID-19. This chain connects TRBV2 to TRBJ2-1; TRBD2 matches at 10 bases. The sequencing sample was made of PBMCs or T cells enriched from blood (not recorded which). CDR3 nucleotide sequence: TGTGCCAGCAGCCGCGATCTAGCGGGGGTCAATGAGCAGTTCTTC. The encoded protein is CASSRDLAGVNEQFF.